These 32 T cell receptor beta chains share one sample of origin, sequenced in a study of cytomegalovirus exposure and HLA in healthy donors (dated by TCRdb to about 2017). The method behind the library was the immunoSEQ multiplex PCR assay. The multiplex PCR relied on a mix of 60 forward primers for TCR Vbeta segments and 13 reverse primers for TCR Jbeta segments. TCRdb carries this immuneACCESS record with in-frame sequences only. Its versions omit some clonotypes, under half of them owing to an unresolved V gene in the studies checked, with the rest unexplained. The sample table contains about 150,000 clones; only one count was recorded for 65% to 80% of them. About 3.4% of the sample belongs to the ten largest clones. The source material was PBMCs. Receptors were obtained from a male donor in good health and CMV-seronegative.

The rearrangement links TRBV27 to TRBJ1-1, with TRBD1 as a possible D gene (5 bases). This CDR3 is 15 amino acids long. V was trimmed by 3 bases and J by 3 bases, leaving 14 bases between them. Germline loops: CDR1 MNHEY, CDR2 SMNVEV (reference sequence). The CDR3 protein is CASSFGRDSDTEAFF. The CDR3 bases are TGTGCCAGCAGTTTTGGCAGGGATTCAGACACTGAAGCTTTCTTT.

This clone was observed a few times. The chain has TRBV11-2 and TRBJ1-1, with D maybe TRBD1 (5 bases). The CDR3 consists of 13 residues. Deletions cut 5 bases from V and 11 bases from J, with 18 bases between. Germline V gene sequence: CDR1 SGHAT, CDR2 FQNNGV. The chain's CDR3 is CASSLGGAIRAFF. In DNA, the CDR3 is TGTGCCAGCAGCCTGGGAGGGGCGATACGGGCTTTCTTT.

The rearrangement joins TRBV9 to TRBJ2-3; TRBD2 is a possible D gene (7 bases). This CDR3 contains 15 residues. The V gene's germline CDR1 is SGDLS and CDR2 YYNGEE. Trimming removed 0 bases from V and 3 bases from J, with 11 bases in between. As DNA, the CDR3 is TGTGCCAGCAGCGTAGACGGGGGGCTTACAGATACGCAGTATTTT. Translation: CASSVDGGLTDTQYF.

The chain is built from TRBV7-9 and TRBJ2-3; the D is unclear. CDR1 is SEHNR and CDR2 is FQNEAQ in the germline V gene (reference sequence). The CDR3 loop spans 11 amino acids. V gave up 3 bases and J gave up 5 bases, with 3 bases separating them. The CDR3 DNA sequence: TGTGCCAGCAGCTTCAGAGATACGCAGTATTTT. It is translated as CASSFRDTQYF.

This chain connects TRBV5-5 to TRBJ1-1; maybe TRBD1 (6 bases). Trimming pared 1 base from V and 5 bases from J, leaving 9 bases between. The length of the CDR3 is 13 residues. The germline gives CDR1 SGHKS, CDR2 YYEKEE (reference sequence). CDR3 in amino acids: CASSLQGQTEAFF. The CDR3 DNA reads TGTGCCAGCAGCTTGCAGGGGCAGACTGAAGCTTTCTTT.

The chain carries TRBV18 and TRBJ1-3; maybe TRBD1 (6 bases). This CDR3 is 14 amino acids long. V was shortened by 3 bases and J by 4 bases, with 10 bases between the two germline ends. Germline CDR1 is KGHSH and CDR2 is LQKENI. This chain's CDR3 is CASSPGQSGNTIYF. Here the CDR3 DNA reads TGTGCCAGCTCACCCGGACAGAGCGGAAACACCATATATTTT.

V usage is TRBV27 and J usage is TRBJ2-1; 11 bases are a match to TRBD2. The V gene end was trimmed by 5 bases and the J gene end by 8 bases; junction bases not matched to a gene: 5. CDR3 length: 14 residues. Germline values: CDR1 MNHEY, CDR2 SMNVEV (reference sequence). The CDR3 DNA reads TGTGCCAGCAGTCTAAAACTAGCGGGAGATGAGCAGTTCTTC. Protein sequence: CASSLKLAGDEQFF.

This chain's CDR3 is CASSLPGRWETQYF. The CDR3 DNA follows: TGTGCCAGCAGCTTACCGGGGAGATGGGAGACCCAGTACTTC. The rearrangement links TRBV7-2 to TRBJ2-5; weak D call: TRBD2 (5 bases). Germline loops: CDR1 SGHTA, CDR2 FQGNSA. V gave up 2 bases and J gave up 5 bases, with 12 bases separating them. CDR3 size: 14 residues.

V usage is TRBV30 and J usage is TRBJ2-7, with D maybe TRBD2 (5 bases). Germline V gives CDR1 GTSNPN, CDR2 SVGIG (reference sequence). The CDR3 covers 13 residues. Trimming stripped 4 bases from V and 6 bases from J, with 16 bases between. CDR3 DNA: TGTGCCTGGAACCCCTGGACTGCCTCCGAGCAGTACTTC. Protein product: CAWNPWTASEQYF.

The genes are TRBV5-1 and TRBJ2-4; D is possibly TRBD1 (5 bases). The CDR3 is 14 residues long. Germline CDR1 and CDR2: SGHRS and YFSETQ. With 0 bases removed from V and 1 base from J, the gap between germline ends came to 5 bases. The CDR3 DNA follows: TGCGCCAGCAGCTTGGAGGGGGCCAAAAACATTCAGTACTTC. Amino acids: CASSLEGAKNIQYF.

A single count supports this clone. CDR3 DNA: TGTGCCAGCAGCCCTCAGGGACTAGCGGGCACAGATACGCAGTATTTT. Residues: CASSPQGLAGTDTQYF. J is TRBJ2-3 and V is TRBV7-2, with 11 bases fitting TRBD2. The junction had 5 bases not matched to a gene; V was cut back by 5 bases and J by 1 base. Germline CDR1 is SGHTA and CDR2 is FQGNSA. The CDR3 contains 16 residues.

CDR3: CAWAQGSEQYF. CDR3 nucleotides: TGTGCCTGGGCGCAGGGGTCCGAGCAGTACTTC. This chain connects TRBV30 to TRBJ2-7; D is perhaps TRBD1 (6 bases). The length of the CDR3 is 11 residues. The ends were cut back, 5 bases at V and 6 bases at J, with 11 bases in the middle. Germline V gene lookup returns CDR1 GTSNPN and CDR2 SVGIG (reference sequence).

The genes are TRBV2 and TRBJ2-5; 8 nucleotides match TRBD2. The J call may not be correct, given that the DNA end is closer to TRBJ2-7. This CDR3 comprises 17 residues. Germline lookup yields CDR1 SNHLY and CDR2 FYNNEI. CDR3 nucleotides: TGTGCCAGCAGTGATTCCGTTAGCGGGGCCCGGTCCTACGAGCAGTACTTC. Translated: CASSDSVSGARSYEQYF.

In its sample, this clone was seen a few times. The CDR3 loop is CASRYHGDRGRLDYGYTF. CDR3 bases: TGTGCCAGCAGATACCATGGGGACAGGGGGAGGTTAGACTATGGCTACACCTTC. This chain uses TRBV27 with TRBJ1-2, with 11 bases matching TRBD1. The CDR3 covers 18 residues. Per germline, CDR1 MNHEY and CDR2 SMNVEV (reference sequence). Unmatched junction bases numbered 15, after V lost 6 bases and J lost 3 bases.

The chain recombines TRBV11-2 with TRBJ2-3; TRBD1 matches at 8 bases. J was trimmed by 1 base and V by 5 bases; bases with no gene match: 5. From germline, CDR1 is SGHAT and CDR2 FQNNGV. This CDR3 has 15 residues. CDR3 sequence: CASSPAGGRTDTQYF. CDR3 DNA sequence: TGTGCCAGCAGCCCAGCAGGGGGCCGCACAGATACGCAGTATTTT.

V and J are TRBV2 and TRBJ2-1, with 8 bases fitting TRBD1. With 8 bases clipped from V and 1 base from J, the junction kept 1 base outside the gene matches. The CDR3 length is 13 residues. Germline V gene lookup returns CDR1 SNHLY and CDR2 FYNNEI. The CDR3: CASRDRSYNEQFF. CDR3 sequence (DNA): TGTGCCAGCCGGGACAGGTCCTACAATGAGCAGTTCTTC.

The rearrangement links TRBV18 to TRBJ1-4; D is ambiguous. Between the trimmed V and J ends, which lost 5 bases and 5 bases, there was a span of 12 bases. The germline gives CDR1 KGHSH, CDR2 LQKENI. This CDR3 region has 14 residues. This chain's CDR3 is CASSDRGGNEKLFF. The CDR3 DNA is TGTGCCAGCTCAGACCGGGGAGGGAATGAAAAACTGTTTTTT.

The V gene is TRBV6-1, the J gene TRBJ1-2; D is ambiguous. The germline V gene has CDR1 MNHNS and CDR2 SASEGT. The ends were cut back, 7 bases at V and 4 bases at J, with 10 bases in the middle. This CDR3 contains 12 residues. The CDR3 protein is CASKTMFYGYTF. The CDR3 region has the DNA TGTGCCAGCAAGACTATGTTCTATGGCTACACCTTC.

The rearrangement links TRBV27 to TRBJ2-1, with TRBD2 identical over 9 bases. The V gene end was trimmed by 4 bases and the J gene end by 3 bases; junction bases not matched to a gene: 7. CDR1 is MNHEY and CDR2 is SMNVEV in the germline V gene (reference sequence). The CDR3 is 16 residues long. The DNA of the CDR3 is TGTGCCAGCAGTTCTCCCGGGACTAGCATCTACAATGAGCAGTTCTTC. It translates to CASSSPGTSIYNEQFF.

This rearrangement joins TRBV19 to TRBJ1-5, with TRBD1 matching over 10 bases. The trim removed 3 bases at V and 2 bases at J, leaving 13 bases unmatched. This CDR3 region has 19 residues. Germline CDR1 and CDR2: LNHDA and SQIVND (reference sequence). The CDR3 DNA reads TGTGCCAGTAGTATTGTAGGGACAGGGGTTCTTGGGCGCAATCAGCCCCAGCATTTT. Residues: CASSIVGTGVLGRNQPQHF. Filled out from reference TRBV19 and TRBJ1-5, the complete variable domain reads DGGITQSPKYLFRKEGQNVTLSCEQNLNHDAMYWYRQDPGQGLRLIYYSQIVNDFQKGDIAEGYSVSREKKESFPLTVTSAQKNPTAFYLCASSIVGTGVLGRNQPQHFGDGTRLSIL.

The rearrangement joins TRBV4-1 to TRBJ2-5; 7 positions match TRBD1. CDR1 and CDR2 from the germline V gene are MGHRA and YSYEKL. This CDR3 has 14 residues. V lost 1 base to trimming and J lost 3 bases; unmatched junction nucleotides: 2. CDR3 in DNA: TGCGCCAGCAGCCAAGCCGGGACAGAAGAGACCCAGTACTTC. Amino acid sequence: CASSQAGTEETQYF.

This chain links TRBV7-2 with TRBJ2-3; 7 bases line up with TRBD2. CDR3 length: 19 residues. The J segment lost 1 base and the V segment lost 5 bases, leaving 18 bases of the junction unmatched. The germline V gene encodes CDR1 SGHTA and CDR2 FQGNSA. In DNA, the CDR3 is TGTGCCAGCAGCCGAATACCTCTTGGGGAGGGCCGTCGCACAGATACGCAGTATTTT. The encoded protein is CASSRIPLGEGRRTDTQYF.

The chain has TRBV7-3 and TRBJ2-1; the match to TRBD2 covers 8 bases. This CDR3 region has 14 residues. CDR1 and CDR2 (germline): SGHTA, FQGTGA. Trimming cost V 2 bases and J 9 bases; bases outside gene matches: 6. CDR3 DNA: TGTGCCAGCAGCTTAGGACTAGCAGGCGGTGAGCAGTTCTTC. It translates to CASSLGLAGGEQFF.

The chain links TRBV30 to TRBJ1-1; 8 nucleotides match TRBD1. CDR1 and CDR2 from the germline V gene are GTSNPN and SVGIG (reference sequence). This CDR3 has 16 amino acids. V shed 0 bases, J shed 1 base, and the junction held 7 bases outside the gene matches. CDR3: CAWSVAGGAGNTEAFF. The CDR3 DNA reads TGTGCCTGGAGTGTAGCAGGGGGCGCGGGGAACACTGAAGCTTTCTTT.

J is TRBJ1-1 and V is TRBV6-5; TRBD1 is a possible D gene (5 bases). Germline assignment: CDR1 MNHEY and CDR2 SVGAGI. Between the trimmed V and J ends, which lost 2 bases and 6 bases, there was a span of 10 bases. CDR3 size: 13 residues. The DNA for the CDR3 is TGTGCCAGCAGTTACCTTGCAGGGTCTGAAGCTTTCTTT. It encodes CASSYLAGSEAFF.

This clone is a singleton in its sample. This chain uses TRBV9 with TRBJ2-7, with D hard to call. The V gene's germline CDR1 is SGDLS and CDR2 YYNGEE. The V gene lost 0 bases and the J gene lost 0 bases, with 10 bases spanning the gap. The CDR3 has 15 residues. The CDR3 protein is CASSVAATSSYEQYF. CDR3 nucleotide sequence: TGTGCCAGCAGCGTAGCTGCAACCAGCTCCTACGAGCAGTACTTC.

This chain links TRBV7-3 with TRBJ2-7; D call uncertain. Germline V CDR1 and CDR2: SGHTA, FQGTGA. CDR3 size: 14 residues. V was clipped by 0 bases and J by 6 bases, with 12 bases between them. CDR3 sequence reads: CASSLTFGSGEQYF. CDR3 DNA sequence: TGTGCCAGCAGCTTAACGTTTGGGTCGGGCGAGCAGTACTTC.

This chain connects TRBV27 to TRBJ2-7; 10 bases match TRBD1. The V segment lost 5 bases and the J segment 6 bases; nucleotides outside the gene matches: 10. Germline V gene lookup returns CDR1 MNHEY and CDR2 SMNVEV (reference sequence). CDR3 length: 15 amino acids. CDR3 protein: CASSQPGQGYSEQYF. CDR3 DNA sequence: TGTGCCAGCAGTCAGCCGGGACAGGGGTACTCCGAGCAGTACTTC.

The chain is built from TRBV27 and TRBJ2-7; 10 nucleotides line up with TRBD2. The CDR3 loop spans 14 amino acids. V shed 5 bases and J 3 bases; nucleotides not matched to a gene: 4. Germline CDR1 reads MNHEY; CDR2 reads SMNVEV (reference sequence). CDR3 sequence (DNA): TGTGCCAGCAGTCCAGCGGGAGGGAGCTACGAGCAGTACTTC. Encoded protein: CASSPAGGSYEQYF.

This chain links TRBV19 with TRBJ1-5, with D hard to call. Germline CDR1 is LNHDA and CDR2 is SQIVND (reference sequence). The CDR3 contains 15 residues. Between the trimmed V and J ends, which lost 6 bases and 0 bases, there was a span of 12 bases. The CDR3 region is CASSHIRHSNQPQHF. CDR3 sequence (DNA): TGTGCCAGTAGCCACATTCGACATAGCAATCAGCCCCAGCATTTT.

The CDR3 DNA reads as TGTGCCAGCAGCCGGGGATCCACCTACGAGCAGTACTTC. Its translation is CASSRGSTYEQYF. The rearrangement joins TRBV7-3 to TRBJ2-7, with a possible D match to TRBD2 (5 bases). CDR1 is SGHTA and CDR2 is FQGTGA in the germline V gene. Trimming took off 5 bases at V and 2 bases at J, with 10 bases between the two ends. This CDR3 comprises 13 residues.

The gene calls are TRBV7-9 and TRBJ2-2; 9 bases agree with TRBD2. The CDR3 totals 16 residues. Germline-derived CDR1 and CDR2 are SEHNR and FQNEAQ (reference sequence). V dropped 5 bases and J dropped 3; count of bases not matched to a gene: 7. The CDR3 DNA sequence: TGTGCCAGCAGCCCCATTAGCGGGAGAGACACCGGGGAGCTGTTTTTT. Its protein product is CASSPISGRDTGELFF.